This TCR beta chain was sequenced in a study of tumor-infiltrating lymphocytes in primary liver carcinoma. About the study: Spanning 30 to 69 years of age, the patients were men and women. There were roughly 3.65 to 7.5 million productive TCRbeta reads per sample, a yield similar across tissue types. Study conclusions and caveats: For tumor-adjacent and tumor-blood pairs, overlap was less than that seen for tumor region pairs.

From germline, CDR1 is SGHRS and CDR2 YFSETQ. There are 16 residues in the CDR3. The researchers produced TCR beta cDNA from 450 to 600 ng total RNA with a constant-region primer. Amplification in three nested multiplex PCR rounds with slightly modified ARM-PCR gave rise to TCR beta libraries. Running around 10 cycles apiece, the first two PCR rounds relied on TRBV1-TRBV30 forward primers together with a C-beta reverse primer. Each CDR3 protein is one row after TCRdb ran MiXCR on the multiplex PCR reads. In the table there are fewer than 85,000 distinct CDR3 sequences, 65% to 75% of which are singletons. Concerning this clonotype itself: Its antigen is still unknown. The germline gene is not matched at one end of the junction; a read error may be the cause.

Between about 17 and 34 mg of unsorted bulk tissue served as the source from which RNA and DNA were co-extracted. Treatment-naive at the time, the patients had chronic HBV infection. This sequence joins TRBV5-1 and TRBJ2-1, with 8 bases lining up with TRBD2. Sequencing input: tumor-adjacent normal liver tissue. The TCR sequence derives from a man aged 40-49 years with primary liver carcinoma and hepatitis B virus infection. The CDR3 protein is CASTHGLAGIYNEQLF. The CDR3, as DNA: TGCGCCAGCACCCACGGGCTAGCGGGCATCTATAATGAGCAGTTATTC.